This entry concerns a single T cell receptor beta chain. Its antigen is not known. Each donor was healthy, and each was a bone marrow donor. With 60 Vbeta and 13 Jbeta primers, the PCR was carried out. The table came from immunoSEQ multiplex PCR; TCRdb's copy has only in-frame clones and leaves some out. The sample shows approximately 170,000 clones, roughly 83% of them seen only once. J lost 2 bases, V lost 6 bases, and 8 bases had no gene match. This CDR3 spans 15 amino acids. Germline CDR1 MNHEY, CDR2 SVGAGI. The data originate from a study of cytomegalovirus exposure and HLA in healthy donors. Notes on the study in general: The availability of immune exposure information extended only to CMV serostatus. A later analysis reportedly found fewer N-insertions in an Asian-associated ancestry cluster than the roughly 670-donor mean. Later work found most CMV-associated TCR beta chains apparently HLA-restricted.

This chain connects TRBV6-5 to TRBJ2-3, with 7 bases identical to TRBD1. The receptor's source is a boy between 2 and 10 years old in good health and CMV-seronegative. Sequenced sample: PBMCs. CDR3 in amino acids: CASRPTGVSTDTQYF. CDR3 coding DNA: TGTGCCAGCAGACCAACAGGGGTGTCCACAGATACGCAGTATTTT.